This T cell receptor (beta chain) was retrieved from a study of T cell responses to AZD1222 COVID-19 vaccine. Regarding the study as a whole: Donors in the cohort were predominantly white British and more often female, and clonal diversity was possibly underestimated. Of spike-specific TCRs, nearly half reportedly target regions left unmutated in variants. Spike-specific TCR breadth and depth both grew after two AZD1222 doses.

Combined were second doses at about 4 or about 12 weeks. This clone was observed a handful of times. The target antigen is unknown. Germline CDR1 is SGHNT and CDR2 is YENEEA. CDR3 size: 17 residues. V was cut by 1 base and J by 2 bases, with 12 bases left in between. Data came from immunoSEQ multiplex PCR; TCRdb stores just in-frame clones and leaves some out. This table has fewer than 100,000 clones, around nine tenths appearing once. Sequences were derived from peripheral blood, sampled 28 days after the second AZD1222 dose. The gene calls are TRBV11-3 and TRBJ2-6; D uncertain. This clonotype was obtained from an adult who received the AZD1222 COVID-19 vaccine. Written as DNA, the CDR3 is TGTGCCAGCAGCTTAGCCATAACATCGGCTGGGGCCAACGTCCTGACTTTC. Amino acid sequence: CASSLAITSAGANVLTF.